This T cell receptor (beta chain) stems from a study of regulatory T cells in long-lasting Graves disease. This sample's time point: newly diagnosed GD, antithyroid drugs for less than 3 months. PBMCs were the source of the RNA used for TCR sequencing. In this sample, this clonotype turned up many times. Per the germline V gene, CDR1 is SGHNT and CDR2 is YENEEA. The CDR3 runs to 13 residues. V lost 5 bases to trimming and J lost 6 bases; unmatched junction nucleotides: 4. The TCR beta library used iRepertoire HTBI primers with Arm-PCR amplification of CDR3. TCRdb analysed the multiplex PCR reads with MiXCR anew, one entry per CDR3 protein. Of some 250,000 distinct CDR3 sequences listed, around 16% are singletons.

The sample consisted of peripheral blood mononuclear cells (PBMCs), taken at new diagnosis, from a patient treated with antithyroid drugs. This chain joins TRBV11-3 and TRBJ2-1, with 7 nucleotides matching TRBD1. The sequence was obtained from a female donor with Graves disease. This CDR3 is CASSRQGVNEQFF. CDR3 nucleotide sequence: TGTGCCAGCAGCCGCCAGGGGGTCAATGAGCAGTTCTTC.